This paragraph reports one TCR beta chain. Its specificity is unknown. MiXCR was run by TCRdb on the PCR reads, yielding one entry per CDR3 protein. The top ten hold approximately 0.8% of the sample, which has hundreds of thousands of distinct CDR3 sequences, over 20% seen once. These data originate in a study of molecular identifiers for immune sequencing clone quantification. General study findings and limits: Spiked Jurkat TCR RNA equal to one cell could reportedly be picked out among 800,000 to 1,000,000 naive cells.

Trimming removed 4 bases at V and 3 bases at J, with 13 bases between. Germline lookup yields CDR1 MNHNY and CDR2 SVGAGI (reference sequence). The CDR3 has 14 residues. The TCR was taken from a human donor in good health. Some libraries in this study had Jurkat cell RNA spiked in. This chain joins TRBV6-6 and TRBJ2-7, with a weak D call TRBD1 (6 bases). Sequencing used naive CD8+ T cells from blood, with Jurkat cell RNA spiked in. Noted subset: FACS-sorted CD8+CD4-CCR7+CD45RA+ naive T cells. The chain's CDR3 is CASSSKQGHYEQYF. The CDR3 DNA reads as TGTGCCAGCAGTTCTAAACAGGGCCACTACGAGCAGTACTTC.